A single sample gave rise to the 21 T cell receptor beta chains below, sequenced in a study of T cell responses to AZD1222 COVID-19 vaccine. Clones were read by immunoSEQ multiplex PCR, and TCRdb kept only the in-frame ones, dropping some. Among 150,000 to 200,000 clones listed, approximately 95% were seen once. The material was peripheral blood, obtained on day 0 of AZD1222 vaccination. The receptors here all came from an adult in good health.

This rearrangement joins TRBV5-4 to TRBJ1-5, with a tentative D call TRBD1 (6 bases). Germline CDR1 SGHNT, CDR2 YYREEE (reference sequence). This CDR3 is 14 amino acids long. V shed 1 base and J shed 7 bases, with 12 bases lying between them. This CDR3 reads CASSLFGRGQPQHF. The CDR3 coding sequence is TGTGCCAGCAGCTTGTTCGGCAGGGGACAGCCCCAGCATTTT.

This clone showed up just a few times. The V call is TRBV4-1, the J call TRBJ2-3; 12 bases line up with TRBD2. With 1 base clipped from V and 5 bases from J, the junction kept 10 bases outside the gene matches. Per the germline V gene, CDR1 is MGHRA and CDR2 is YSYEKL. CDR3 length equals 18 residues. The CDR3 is CASSQGLAGVRFGDTQYF. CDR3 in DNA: TGCGCCAGCAGCCAAGGACTAGCGGGGGTACGGTTTGGAGATACGCAGTATTTT.

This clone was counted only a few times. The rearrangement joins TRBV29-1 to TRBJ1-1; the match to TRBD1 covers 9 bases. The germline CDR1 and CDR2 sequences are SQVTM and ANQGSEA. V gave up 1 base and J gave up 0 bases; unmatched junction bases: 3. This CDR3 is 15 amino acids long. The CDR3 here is CSVEGQGVVNTEAFF. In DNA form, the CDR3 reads TGCAGCGTTGAAGGACAGGGGGTGGTGAACACTGAAGCTTTCTTT.

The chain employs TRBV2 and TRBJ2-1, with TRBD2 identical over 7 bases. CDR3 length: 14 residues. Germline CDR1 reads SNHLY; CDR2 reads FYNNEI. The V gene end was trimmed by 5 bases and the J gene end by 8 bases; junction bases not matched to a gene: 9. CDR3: CASSPRASGDEQFF. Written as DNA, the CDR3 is TGTGCCAGCAGTCCCCGAGCCAGCGGGGATGAGCAGTTCTTC.

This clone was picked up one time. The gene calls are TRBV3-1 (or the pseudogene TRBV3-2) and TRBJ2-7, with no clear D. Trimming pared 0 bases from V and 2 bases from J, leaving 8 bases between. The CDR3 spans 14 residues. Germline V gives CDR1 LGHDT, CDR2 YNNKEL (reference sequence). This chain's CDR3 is CASSQDRFPYEQYF. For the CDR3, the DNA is TGTGCCAGCAGCCAAGATAGATTTCCCTACGAGCAGTACTTC.

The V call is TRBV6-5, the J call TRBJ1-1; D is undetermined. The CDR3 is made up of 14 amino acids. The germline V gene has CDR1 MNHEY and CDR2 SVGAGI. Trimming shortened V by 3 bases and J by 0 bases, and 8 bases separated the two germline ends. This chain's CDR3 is CASSYGRLNTEAFF. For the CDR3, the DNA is TGTGCCAGCAGTTATGGCAGATTGAACACTGAAGCTTTCTTT.

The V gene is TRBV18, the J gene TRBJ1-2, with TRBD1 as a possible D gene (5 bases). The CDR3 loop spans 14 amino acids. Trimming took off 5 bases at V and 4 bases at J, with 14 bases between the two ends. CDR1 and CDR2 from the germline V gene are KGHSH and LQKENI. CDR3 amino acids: CASSAGPPLYGYTF. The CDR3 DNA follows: TGTGCCAGCTCAGCGGGACCTCCACTCTATGGCTACACCTTC.

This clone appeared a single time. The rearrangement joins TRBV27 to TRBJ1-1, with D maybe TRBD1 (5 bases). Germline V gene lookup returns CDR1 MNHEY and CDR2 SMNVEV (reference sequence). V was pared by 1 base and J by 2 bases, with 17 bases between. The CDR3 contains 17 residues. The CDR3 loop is CASSLLRGKFVNTEAFF. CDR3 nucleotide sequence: TGTGCCAGCAGTTTATTGAGGGGAAAATTCGTAAACACTGAAGCTTTCTTT.

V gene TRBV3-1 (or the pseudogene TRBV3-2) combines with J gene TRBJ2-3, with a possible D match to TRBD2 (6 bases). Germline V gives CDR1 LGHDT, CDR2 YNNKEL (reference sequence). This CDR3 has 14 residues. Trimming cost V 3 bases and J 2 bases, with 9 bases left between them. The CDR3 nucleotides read TGTGCCAGCAGCCAGGGCGGGGCCACAGATACGCAGTATTTT. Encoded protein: CASSQGGATDTQYF.

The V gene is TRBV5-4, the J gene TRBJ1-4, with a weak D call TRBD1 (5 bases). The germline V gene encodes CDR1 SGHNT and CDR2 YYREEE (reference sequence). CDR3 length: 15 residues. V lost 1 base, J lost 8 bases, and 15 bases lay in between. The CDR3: CASSLKVGAGEKLFF. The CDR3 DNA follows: TGTGCCAGCAGCTTGAAAGTAGGGGCAGGGGAAAAACTGTTTTTT.

CDR3 region: CASSQQGQGTYQPQHF. The CDR3 DNA sequence: TGTGCCAGCAGCCAACAGGGACAGGGGACCTATCAGCCCCAGCATTTT. The chain combines TRBV4-2 with TRBJ1-5, with TRBD1 matching 10 bases. Trimming at V came to 2 bases and at J to 5 bases, leaving 6 bases not matched to a gene. There are 16 residues in the CDR3. Germline CDR1 is LGHNA and CDR2 is YNFKEQ.

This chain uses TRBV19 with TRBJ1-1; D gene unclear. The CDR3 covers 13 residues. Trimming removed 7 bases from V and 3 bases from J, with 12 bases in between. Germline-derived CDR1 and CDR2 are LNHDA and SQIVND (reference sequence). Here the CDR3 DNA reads TGTGCCAGTAAGAGCTATCTATACACTGAAGCTTTCTTT. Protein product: CASKSYLYTEAFF.

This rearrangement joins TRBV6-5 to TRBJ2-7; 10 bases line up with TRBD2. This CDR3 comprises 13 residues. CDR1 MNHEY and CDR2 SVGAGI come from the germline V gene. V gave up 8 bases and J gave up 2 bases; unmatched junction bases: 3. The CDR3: CASLAGVTYEQYF. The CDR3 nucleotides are TGTGCCAGCCTAGCGGGAGTCACCTACGAGCAGTACTTC.

This chain's CDR3 is CASSLDSVKETQYF. The DNA of the CDR3 is TGTGCCAGCAGCTTAGACAGTGTTAAAGAGACCCAGTACTTC. The rearrangement joins TRBV7-9 to TRBJ2-5; D ambiguous. V shed 1 base and J shed 3 bases, with 9 bases lying between them. CDR3 length: 14 residues. The V gene's germline CDR1 is SEHNR and CDR2 FQNEAQ (reference sequence).

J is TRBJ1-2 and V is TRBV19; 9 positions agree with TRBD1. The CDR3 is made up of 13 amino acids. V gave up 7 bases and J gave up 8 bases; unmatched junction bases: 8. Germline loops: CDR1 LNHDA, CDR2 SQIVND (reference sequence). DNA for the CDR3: TGTGCCAGTAACGTACAGGGGGCGATCGGCTACACCTTC. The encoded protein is CASNVQGAIGYTF. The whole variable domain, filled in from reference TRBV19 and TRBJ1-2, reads DGGITQSPKYLFRKEGQNVTLSCEQNLNHDAMYWYRQDPGQGLRLIYYSQIVNDFQKGDIAEGYSVSREKKESFPLTVTSAQKNPTAFYLCASNVQGAIGYTFGSGTRLTVV.

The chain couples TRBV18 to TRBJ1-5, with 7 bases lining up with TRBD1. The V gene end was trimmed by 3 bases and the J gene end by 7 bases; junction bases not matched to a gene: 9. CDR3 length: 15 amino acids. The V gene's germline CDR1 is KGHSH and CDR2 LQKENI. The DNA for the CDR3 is TGTGCCAGCTCACCTGAGACAGGGTATGAACAGCCCCAGCATTTT. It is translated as CASSPETGYEQPQHF.

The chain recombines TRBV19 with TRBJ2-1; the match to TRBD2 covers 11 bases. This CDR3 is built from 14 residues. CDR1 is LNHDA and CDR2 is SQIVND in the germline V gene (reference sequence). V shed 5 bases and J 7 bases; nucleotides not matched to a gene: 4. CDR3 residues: CASSVGLAVNEQFF. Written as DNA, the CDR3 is TGTGCCAGTAGTGTGGGACTAGCGGTGAATGAGCAGTTCTTC.

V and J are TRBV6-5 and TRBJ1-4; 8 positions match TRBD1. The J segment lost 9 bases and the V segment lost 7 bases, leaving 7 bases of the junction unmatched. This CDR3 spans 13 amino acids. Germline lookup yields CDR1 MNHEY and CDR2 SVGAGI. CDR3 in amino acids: CASNRDRSQKLFF. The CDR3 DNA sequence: TGTGCCAGCAACCGGGACAGGTCGCAAAAACTGTTTTTT.

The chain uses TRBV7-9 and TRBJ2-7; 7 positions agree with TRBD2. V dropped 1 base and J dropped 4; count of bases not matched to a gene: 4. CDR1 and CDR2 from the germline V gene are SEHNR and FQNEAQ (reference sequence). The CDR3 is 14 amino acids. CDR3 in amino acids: CASSLVGRGYEQYF. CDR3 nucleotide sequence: TGTGCCAGCAGCTTAGTGGGGCGGGGGTACGAGCAGTACTTC.

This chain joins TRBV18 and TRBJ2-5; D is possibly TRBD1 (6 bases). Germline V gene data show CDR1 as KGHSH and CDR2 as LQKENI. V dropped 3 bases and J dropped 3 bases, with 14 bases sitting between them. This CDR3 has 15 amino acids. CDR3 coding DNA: TGTGCCAGCTCACCTAAGGACAGAGCGAAAGAGACCCAGTACTTC. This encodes CASSPKDRAKETQYF.

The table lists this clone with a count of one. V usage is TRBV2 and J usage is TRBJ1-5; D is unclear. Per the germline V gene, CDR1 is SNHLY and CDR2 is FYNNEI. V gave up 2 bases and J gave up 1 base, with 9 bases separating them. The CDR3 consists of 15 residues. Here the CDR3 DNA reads TGTGCCAGCAGTGAATTTGGCAGGAGCAATCAGCCCCAGCATTTT. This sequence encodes CASSEFGRSNQPQHF. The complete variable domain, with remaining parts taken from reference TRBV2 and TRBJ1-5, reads EPEVTQTPSHQVTQMGQEVILRCVPISNHLYFYWYRQILGQKVEFLVSFYNNEISEKSEIFDDQFSVERPDGSNFTLKIRSTKLEDSAMYFCASSEFGRSNQPQHFGDGTRLSIL.